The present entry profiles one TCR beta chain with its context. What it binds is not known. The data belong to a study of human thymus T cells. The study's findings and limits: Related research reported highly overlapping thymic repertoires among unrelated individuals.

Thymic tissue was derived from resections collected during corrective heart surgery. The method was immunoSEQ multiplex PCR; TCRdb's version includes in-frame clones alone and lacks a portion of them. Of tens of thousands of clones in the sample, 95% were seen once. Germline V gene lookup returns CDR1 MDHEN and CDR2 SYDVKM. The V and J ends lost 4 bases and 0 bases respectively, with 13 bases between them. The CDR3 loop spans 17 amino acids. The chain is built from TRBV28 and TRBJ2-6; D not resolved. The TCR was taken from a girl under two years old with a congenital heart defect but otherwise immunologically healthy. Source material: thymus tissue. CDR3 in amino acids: CASSSLFGSSGANVLTF. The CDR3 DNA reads TGTGCCAGCAGTTCATTATTTGGTAGCTCTGGGGCCAACGTCCTGACTTTC. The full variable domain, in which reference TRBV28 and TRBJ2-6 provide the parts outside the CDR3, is DVKVTQSSRYLVKRTGEKVFLECVQDMDHENMFWYRQDPGLGLRLIYFSYDVKMKEKGDIPEGYSVSREKKERFSLILESASTNQTSMYLCASSSLFGSSGANVLTFGAGSRLTVL.